This T cell receptor beta chain was observed in a study of cytomegalovirus exposure and HLA in healthy donors. Study conclusions and caveats: Listed as cytomegalovirus-associated were 150 to 200 TCR beta chains. Confirmation was obtained in vitro that a few CMV-associated chains are specific for CMV antigens.

With respect to this clone: Its antigen is not known.

Both 60 Vbeta primers and 13 Jbeta primers went into the PCR. Method: immunoSEQ multiplex PCR; TCRdb's copy keeps in-frame clones and lacks some. The sample holds around 120,000 clones, about 78% seen once. CDR3 length equals 16 residues. Germline CDR1 MNHNS, CDR2 SASEGT. The junction had 5 bases not matched to a gene; V was cut back by 4 bases and J by 1 base. This clonotype was obtained from a human donor in good health. Sample: PBMCs. This chain uses TRBV6-1 with TRBJ2-5, with 11 positions matching TRBD2. The CDR3 sequence: CASSALTSGAQETQYF. The CDR3 DNA follows: TGTGCCAGCAGTGCACTGACTAGCGGGGCCCAAGAGACCCAGTACTTC.